These 18 T cell receptor beta chains originate from one sample sequenced in a study of shared clonotypes between healthy human individuals. The naive CD8 subset, CD45RO-negative cells positively selected for CCR7, excluded terminally differentiated effector memory CD45RA+ cells. Some clones are missing from TCRdb's copy, which holds only in-frame ones; the method was immunoSEQ multiplex PCR. Of fewer than 850,000 clones listed, about 97% are singletons. The sequencing input was naive CD8+ T cells sorted from blood. These receptors all stem from a man aged 25 to 40 in good health.

The V and J genes are TRBV30 and TRBJ2-7; D unresolved. V gave up 1 base and J gave up 2 bases, with 9 bases separating them. Germline V gene data show CDR1 as GTSNPN and CDR2 as SVGIG (reference sequence). This CDR3 has 13 amino acids. CDR3 sequence: CAWSARFTYEQYF. CDR3 sequence (DNA): TGTGCCTGGAGTGCCCGGTTCACCTACGAGCAGTACTTC.

V and J are TRBV4-1 and TRBJ2-1; D may be TRBD1 or TRBD2 (6 bases each). This CDR3 region has 17 residues. Germline V gene sequence: CDR1 MGHRA, CDR2 YSYEKL. The V gene lost 0 bases and the J gene lost 4 bases, with 16 bases spanning the gap. The CDR3 DNA reads as TGCGCCAGCAGCCAAGACGTAAGGGGGGCTATTTACAATGAGCAGTTCTTC. It specifies CASSQDVRGAIYNEQFF.

The chain carries TRBV23-1 and TRBJ2-6, with 7 bases aligning to TRBD1. TRBV23-1 is an open reading frame whose function is uncertain. V gave up 5 bases and J gave up 0 bases; unmatched junction bases: 10. This CDR3 is built from 18 residues. CDR3 coding DNA: TGCGCCAGCAGTTCCGACCGGGACAGCCACTCTGGGGCCAACGTCCTGACTTTC. It translates to CASSSDRDSHSGANVLTF.

The rearrangement joins TRBV27 to TRBJ2-1, with D perhaps TRBD2 (6 bases). Germline CDR1 reads MNHEY; CDR2 reads SMNVEV (reference sequence). The CDR3 length is 15 residues. The V end lost 8 bases, the J end lost 2 bases, and 16 bases lay between the germline ends. The CDR3 bases are TGTGCCAGCTCCGCGGGCGGAGGGGCCTACAATGAGCAGTTCTTC. Translation gives CASSAGGGAYNEQFF.

This CDR3 reads CASSADSYGYTF. In DNA, the CDR3 is TGTGCCAGCAGCGCGGACAGCTATGGCTACACCTTC. This sequence joins TRBV2 and TRBJ1-2, with a tentative D call TRBD1 (6 bases). Germline V gene lookup returns CDR1 SNHLY and CDR2 FYNNEI. With 6 bases removed from V and 4 bases from J, the gap between germline ends came to 9 bases. This CDR3 is 12 amino acids long. The full variable domain, rest sourced from reference TRBV2 and TRBJ1-2, is EPEVTQTPSHQVTQMGQEVILRCVPISNHLYFYWYRQILGQKVEFLVSFYNNEISEKSEIFDDQFSVERPDGSNFTLKIRSTKLEDSAMYFCASSADSYGYTFGSGTRLTVV.

The rearrangement links TRBV7-2 to TRBJ2-1; D perhaps matches TRBD2 (6 bases). Trimming stripped 4 bases from V and 5 bases from J, with 9 bases between. The V gene's germline CDR1 is SGHTA and CDR2 FQGNSA. The CDR3 has 13 amino acids. For the CDR3, the DNA is TGTGCCAGCAGCTCGGGACTTCACAATGAGCAGTTCTTC. The encoded protein is CASSSGLHNEQFF.

In this sample, this clone turned up once. The CDR3, as DNA: TGTGCCAGTAGAGGGGGCTACAATGAGCAGTTCTTC. The encoded protein is CASRGGYNEQFF. The chain is built from TRBV19 and TRBJ2-1; D perhaps matches TRBD1 (6 bases). Trimming took 6 bases from V and 3 from J, leaving 6 bases between them. The CDR3 is 12 amino acids. Germline CDR1 and CDR2: LNHDA and SQIVND (reference sequence).

V gene TRBV2 combines with J gene TRBJ2-1; 14 bases are a match to TRBD2. After removal of 10 bases from V and 8 bases from J, the junction contained 10 bases not matched to a gene. There are 15 residues in the CDR3. The germline CDR1 and CDR2 sequences are SNHLY and FYNNEI. The CDR3: CATEPGLAGVYEQFF. CDR3 nucleotide sequence: TGTGCCACCGAACCGGGACTAGCGGGAGTCTATGAGCAGTTCTTC.

Comments on this clone: The same CDR3 can be traced to other DNA sequences in this sample. The rearrangement uses TRBV27 and TRBJ1-5; D gene uncertain. The CDR3 runs to 13 residues. Germline CDR1 reads MNHEY; CDR2 reads SMNVEV (reference sequence). With 5 bases removed from V and 0 bases from J, the gap between germline ends came to 5 bases. The CDR3 is CASSLRSNQPQHF. The CDR3 region has the DNA TGTGCCAGCAGTCTCCGTAGCAATCAGCCCCAGCATTTT.

The V call is TRBV10-1, the J call TRBJ1-1; 9 nucleotides match TRBD1. After removal of 2 bases from V and 1 base from J, the junction contained 2 bases not matched to a gene. This CDR3 has 15 residues. CDR1 is WNHNN and CDR2 is SYGVQD in the germline V gene (reference sequence). CDR3 nucleotide sequence: TGCGCCAGCAGTGAGGACAGGGGGGCGAACACTGAAGCTTTCTTT. Protein: CASSEDRGANTEAFF.

This clone was detected only a few times. V and J are TRBV5-1 and TRBJ2-1, with no clear D. Germline assignment: CDR1 SGHRS and CDR2 YFSETQ. Deletions cut 2 bases from V and 5 bases from J, with 2 bases between. The CDR3 is 11 residues long. CDR3 coding DNA: TGCGCCAGCAGCTTAAACAATGAGCAGTTCTTC. Its translation: CASSLNNEQFF.

The chain employs TRBV15 and TRBJ2-2; possibly TRBD1 for D (5 bases). Trimming took 0 bases from V and 2 from J, leaving 10 bases between them. CDR1 and CDR2 (germline): LNHNV, YYDKDF (reference sequence). There are 16 residues in the CDR3. The CDR3 region is CATSRDVTDNTGELFF. The DNA for the CDR3 is TGTGCCACCAGCAGAGATGTGACAGATAACACCGGGGAGCTGTTTTTT. Filled out from reference TRBV15 and TRBJ2-2, the complete variable domain reads DAMVIQNPRYQVTQFGKPVTLSCSQTLNHNVMYWYQQKSSQAPKLLFHYYDKDFNNEADTPDNFQSRRPNTSFCFLDIRSPGLGDTAMYLCATSRDVTDNTGELFFGEGSRLTVL.

This chain uses TRBV7-3 with TRBJ2-1; the D gene is possibly TRBD2 (6 bases). Trimming stripped 5 bases from V and 10 bases from J, with 15 bases between. The CDR3 length is 13 residues. Germline V lookup: CDR1 SGHTA, CDR2 FQGTGA. The CDR3 here is CASSQQPREEQFF. CDR3 nucleotide sequence: TGTGCCAGCAGCCAGCAGCCTCGGGAGGAGCAGTTCTTC.

CDR3 loop: CASSFDAVGGNEQFF. CDR3 DNA sequence: TGTGCCAGCAGCTTTGACGCCGTTGGCGGCAATGAGCAGTTCTTC. This chain uses TRBV12-1 with TRBJ2-1; TRBD2, the table's D call, lacks a check against the DNA. TRBV12-1 is given as a pseudogene. CDR3 length: 15 residues.

The V and J genes are TRBV4-3 and TRBJ1-1; D not resolved. The V gene lost 0 bases and the J gene lost 1 base, with 9 bases spanning the gap. CDR1 is LGHNA and CDR2 is YSLEER in the germline V gene. This CDR3 is built from 15 residues. In DNA, the CDR3 is TGCGCCAGCAGCCAAGATAGGATTCCGAACACTGAAGCTTTCTTT. Translated: CASSQDRIPNTEAFF.

This chain uses TRBV11-2 with TRBJ2-7; 12 bases are a match to TRBD2. CDR1 is SGHAT and CDR2 is FQNNGV in the germline V gene. V shed 3 bases, J shed 4 bases, and the junction held 10 bases outside the gene matches. The CDR3 extends over 17 amino acids. The CDR3 DNA is TGTGCCAGCAGCTTCAGGGCCTGGACTAGCGGGATATACGAGCAGTACTTC. Its protein is CASSFRAWTSGIYEQYF.

In this sample, this clone turned up once. The chain recombines TRBV27 with TRBJ2-1; a weak D match, TRBD2 (6 bases). CDR3 length: 14 residues. The germline V gene has CDR1 MNHEY and CDR2 SMNVEV (reference sequence). Trimming pared 7 bases from V and 4 bases from J, leaving 14 bases between. The chain's CDR3 is CASTPRDSYNEQFF. The CDR3 DNA reads TGTGCCAGCACCCCCCGGGACTCATACAATGAGCAGTTCTTC.

The CDR3 region is CASSPPTSGSTDTQYF. CDR3 DNA: TGTGCCAGCTCACCACCCACTAGCGGCAGCACAGATACGCAGTATTTT. This chain uses TRBV18 with TRBJ2-3, with 8 bases fitting TRBD2. V was clipped by 0 bases and J by 0 bases; unmatched bases: 2. The CDR3 is 16 amino acids. Germline V gene data show CDR1 as KGHSH and CDR2 as LQKENI.